This entry lists 24 T cell receptor beta chains sequenced from one sample in a study of T cells after posttransplantation cyclophosphamide. Profiled with immunoSEQ multiplex PCR; TCRdb holds only in-frame clones, not every one. Among about 10,000 clones listed, roughly 95% were seen once. The sample was naive CD8+ T cells sorted from PBMCs. These receptors came from a man aged 30 to 39 in good health and a related stem cell transplant donor.

The genes are TRBV11-2 and TRBJ2-2, with 7 bases that match TRBD1. Trimming at V came to 3 bases and at J to 0 bases, leaving 4 bases not matched to a gene. CDR3 length: 16 amino acids. Germline assignment: CDR1 SGHAT and CDR2 FQNNGV. The CDR3 is CASSFWDRANTGELFF. CDR3 sequence (DNA): TGTGCCAGCAGCTTTTGGGACAGAGCGAACACCGGGGAGCTGTTTTTT.

This chain connects TRBV5-4 to TRBJ1-6; D might be TRBD1 (5 bases). Trimming removed 0 bases at V and 0 bases at J, with 10 bases between. The CDR3 contains 17 residues. The V gene's germline CDR1 is SGHNT and CDR2 YYREEE (reference sequence). The CDR3 DNA is TGTGCCAGCAGCTTGGGACACAGGAGCTCCTATAATTCACCCCTCCACTTT. Translating gives CASSLGHRSSYNSPLHF.

The chain combines TRBV7-6 with TRBJ2-2; a possible D gene is TRBD2 (5 bases). The V end lost 5 bases, the J end lost 2 bases, and 12 bases lay between the germline ends. The CDR3 has 15 amino acids. Germline CDR1 reads SGHVS; CDR2 reads FNYEAQ. The CDR3 spells CASSADGLNTGELFF. In DNA form, the CDR3 reads TGTGCCAGCAGCGCCGACGGACTTAACACCGGGGAGCTGTTTTTT.

This clone was seen a single time. The chain uses TRBV28 and TRBJ2-2; D remains unclear. The germline gives CDR1 MDHEN, CDR2 SYDVKM. V dropped 3 bases and J dropped 2 bases, with 10 bases sitting between them. This CDR3 comprises 15 residues. CDR3 region: CASSFSGSNTGELFF. CDR3 sequence (DNA): TGTGCCAGCAGTTTCTCCGGGTCAAACACCGGGGAGCTGTTTTTT.

The chain couples TRBV15 to TRBJ2-2, with D possibly TRBD2 on 6 matching bases. Germline V gene sequence: CDR1 LNHNV, CDR2 YYDKDF (reference sequence). Deletions cut 1 base from V and 1 base from J, with 10 bases between. The CDR3 runs to 16 residues. CDR3 amino acids: CATSRGRGRNTGELFF. CDR3 nucleotides: TGTGCCACCAGCAGAGGGAGGGGCAGGAACACCGGGGAGCTGTTTTTT.

The DNA for the CDR3 is TGTGCCAGCAACACGGGAGGGCCCCACACTGAAGCTTTCTTT. Protein sequence: CASNTGGPHTEAFF. This chain links TRBV5-6 with TRBJ1-1; no reliable D call. The CDR3 length is 14 residues. The ends were cut back, 6 bases at V and 3 bases at J, with 15 bases in the middle. Germline CDR1 SGHDT, CDR2 YYEEEE.

The gene calls are TRBV4-3 and TRBJ2-7; 7 bases align to TRBD1. Germline V gene sequence: CDR1 LGHNA, CDR2 YSLEER. V shed 1 base, J shed 2 bases, and the junction held 5 bases outside the gene matches. CDR3 length equals 15 residues. CDR3 region: CASSQGAGGAYEQYF. The CDR3 nucleotides read TGCGCCAGCAGCCAAGGGGCAGGGGGTGCCTACGAGCAGTACTTC.

V is TRBV27 and J is TRBJ1-6, with TRBD1 identical over 11 bases. The CDR3 consists of 14 residues. CDR1 and CDR2 from the germline V gene are MNHEY and SMNVEV (reference sequence). The V gene end was trimmed by 8 bases and the J gene end by 9 bases; junction bases not matched to a gene: 6. The CDR3 reads CASQPGTGGSPLHF. The DNA for the CDR3 is TGTGCCAGCCAACCAGGGACAGGGGGTTCACCCCTCCACTTT.

This sequence joins TRBV7-9 and TRBJ2-5, with unresolved D. This CDR3 is 12 amino acids long. Germline CDR1 is SEHNR and CDR2 is FQNEAQ (reference sequence). Trimming took off 5 bases at V and 2 bases at J, with 6 bases between the two ends. CDR3 sequence reads: CASSKTQETQYF. The CDR3 DNA follows: TGTGCCAGCAGCAAAACTCAAGAGACCCAGTACTTC.

V gene TRBV13 combines with J gene TRBJ1-1; the match to TRBD1 covers 8 bases. Germline lookup yields CDR1 PRHDT and CDR2 FYEKMQ (reference sequence). Trimming removed 4 bases from V and 3 bases from J; junction bases left unmatched: 7. The CDR3 runs to 15 residues. The CDR3 protein is CASSSQGAGDTEAFF. CDR3 nucleotide sequence: TGTGCCAGCAGCTCCCAGGGGGCCGGGGACACTGAAGCTTTCTTT.

This chain links TRBV5-1 with TRBJ2-2; D possibly corresponds to TRBD2 (7 bases). The CDR3 sequence is 16 residues long. CDR1 is SGHRS and CDR2 is YFSETQ in the germline V gene. V was shortened by 3 bases and J by 2 bases, with 14 bases between the two germline ends. CDR3 region: CASSSERGANTGELFF. DNA of the CDR3: TGCGCCAGCAGCTCGGAACGGGGGGCCAACACCGGGGAGCTGTTTTTT. Complete variable domain (other parts from reference TRBV5-1 and TRBJ2-2): KAGVTQTPRYLIKTRGQQVTLSCSPISGHRSVSWYQQTPGQGLQFLFEYFSETQRNKGNFPGRFSGRQFSNSRSEMNVSTLELGDSALYLCASSSERGANTGELFFGEGSRLTVL.

The chain links TRBV28 to TRBJ1-2, with TRBD1 matching 7 bases. Germline V gene lookup returns CDR1 MDHEN and CDR2 SYDVKM. With 5 bases clipped from V and 3 bases from J, the junction kept 6 bases outside the gene matches. This CDR3 comprises 14 residues. For the CDR3, the DNA is TGTGCCAGCAGTGGGGTAGGGGGCGACTATGGCTACACCTTC. Its protein product is CASSGVGGDYGYTF.

The chain joins TRBV7-3 to TRBJ1-5; D is perhaps TRBD1 (6 bases). This CDR3 comprises 17 residues. V gave up 2 bases and J gave up 2 bases, with 16 bases separating them. Per germline, CDR1 SGHTA and CDR2 FQGTGA. CDR3 protein: CASSLLRTVWRNQPQHF. CDR3 coding DNA: TGTGCCAGCAGCTTATTAAGGACAGTTTGGCGCAATCAGCCCCAGCATTTT.

This clone was detected only a few times. The chain carries TRBV27 and TRBJ1-4; 9 nucleotides agree with TRBD1. The germline V gene has CDR1 MNHEY and CDR2 SMNVEV (reference sequence). The CDR3 extends over 13 amino acids. With 6 bases clipped from V and 6 bases from J, the junction kept 2 bases outside the gene matches. As DNA, the CDR3 is TGTGCCAGCAGCCGGGACAGGGATGAAAAACTGTTTTTT. Its protein product is CASSRDRDEKLFF. Based on the CDR3 plus reference TRBV27 and TRBJ1-4, the full variable domain is EAQVTQNPRYLITVTGKKLTVTCSQNMNHEYMSWYRQDPGLGLRQIYYSMNVEVTDKGDVPEGYKVSRKEKRNFPLILESPSPNQTSLYFCASSRDRDEKLFFGSGTQLSVL.

This clone was picked up one time. J is TRBJ1-5 and V is TRBV19, with D perhaps matching TRBD1 (6 bases). This CDR3 comprises 15 residues. The V end lost 6 bases, the J end lost 0 bases, and 12 bases lay between the germline ends. Germline V gene data show CDR1 as LNHDA and CDR2 as SQIVND (reference sequence). The CDR3 DNA reads as TGTGCCAGTAGGGAGACAGGATATAGCAATCAGCCCCAGCATTTT. It translates to CASRETGYSNQPQHF.

V usage is TRBV5-3 and J usage is TRBJ1-5, with 10 bases that match TRBD1. TRBV5-3 carries the ORF label, with uncertain function. CDR3 size: 20 residues. V gave up 6 bases and J gave up 1 base; unmatched junction bases: 19. The CDR3 coding sequence is TGTGCCAGAACCCCTAAAATATGCAGACAGGGGGCTTGGAGCAATCAGCCCCAGCATTTT. Translating it yields CARTPKICRQGAWSNQPQHF.

The rearrangement uses TRBV11-2 and TRBJ1-1; perhaps TRBD1 as D (5 bases). The CDR3 length is 13 residues. Trimming cost V 5 bases and J 1 base, with 8 bases left between them. CDR1 and CDR2 (germline): SGHAT, FQNNGV. The CDR3 loop reads CASSGGGNTEAFF. The CDR3 DNA reads as TGTGCCAGCAGCGGGGGAGGGAACACTGAAGCTTTCTTT. The variable domain in full, with the rest retrieved from reference TRBV11-2 and TRBJ1-1, is EAGVAQSPRYKIIEKRQSVAFWCNPISGHATLYWYQQILGQGPKLLIQFQNNGVVDDSQLPKDRFSAERLKGVDSTLKIQPAKLEDSAVYLCASSGGGNTEAFFGQGTRLTVV.

The chain carries TRBV28 and TRBJ2-7, with 7 bases fitting TRBD1. With V trimmed by 6 bases and J by 4 bases, 6 bases remained unmatched. Germline V gene sequence: CDR1 MDHEN, CDR2 SYDVKM. The CDR3 consists of 13 residues. The CDR3 loop is CASRLGQDYEQYF. The CDR3 DNA reads as TGTGCCAGCAGGCTCGGACAGGATTACGAGCAGTACTTC. The complete variable domain, with remaining parts taken from reference TRBV28 and TRBJ2-7, reads DVKVTQSSRYLVKRTGEKVFLECVQDMDHENMFWYRQDPGLGLRLIYFSYDVKMKEKGDIPEGYSVSREKKERFSLILESASTNQTSMYLCASRLGQDYEQYFGPGTRLTVT.

The chain links TRBV11-2 to TRBJ2-2, with D unresolved. This CDR3 region has 16 residues. Germline-derived CDR1 and CDR2 are SGHAT and FQNNGV. V shed 1 base and J shed 1 base, with 10 bases lying between them. The CDR3 region has the DNA TGTGCCAGCAGCTTAGTGGGCAGGCAGAACACCGGGGAGCTGTTTTTT. Encoded protein: CASSLVGRQNTGELFF. Based on the CDR3 plus reference TRBV11-2 and TRBJ2-2, the full variable domain is EAGVAQSPRYKIIEKRQSVAFWCNPISGHATLYWYQQILGQGPKLLIQFQNNGVVDDSQLPKDRFSAERLKGVDSTLKIQPAKLEDSAVYLCASSLVGRQNTGELFFGEGSRLTVL.

The gene calls are TRBV27 and TRBJ1-5, with a tentative D call TRBD1 (6 bases). Looked up from germline, CDR1 is MNHEY and CDR2 is SMNVEV (reference sequence). Trimming cost V 8 bases and J 3 bases, with 20 bases left between them. This CDR3 region has 16 residues. CDR3 nucleotide sequence: TGTGCCAGCTCTACCATCCCCCGGGACATCAATCAGCCCCAGCATTTT. It specifies CASSTIPRDINQPQHF.

This sequence joins TRBV4-3 and TRBJ2-3, with TRBD1 as a possible D gene (6 bases). Per the germline V gene, CDR1 is LGHNA and CDR2 is YSLEER. The V end was cut by 3 bases, the J end by 0 bases, with 16 bases between. The CDR3 extends over 17 amino acids. In nucleotides, the CDR3 is TGCGCCAGCAGCCATACGAAAACAGGGACGAGCACAGATACGCAGTATTTT. Its protein is CASSHTKTGTSTDTQYF.

The chain recombines TRBV4-1 with TRBJ1-2; perhaps TRBD1 as D (5 bases). V dropped 0 bases and J dropped 6 bases, with 14 bases sitting between them. CDR1 is MGHRA and CDR2 is YSYEKL in the germline V gene. The CDR3 sequence is 15 residues long. For the CDR3, the DNA is TGCGCCAGCAGCCAAGATACCCAGGGAAGAAATGGCTACACCTTC. The encoded protein is CASSQDTQGRNGYTF.

The chain is built from TRBV5-1 and TRBJ1-1, with TRBD1 matching over 7 bases. V was clipped by 0 bases and J by 2 bases; unmatched bases: 1. Germline V gene data show CDR1 as SGHRS and CDR2 as YFSETQ. The CDR3 totals 14 residues. The CDR3 DNA sequence: TGCGCCAGCAGCTTGGGGGACAGCAACACTGAAGCTTTCTTT. This translates into CASSLGDSNTEAFF.

The chain recombines TRBV4-2 with TRBJ2-2, with D perhaps matching TRBD1 (7 bases). Germline CDR1 is LGHNA and CDR2 is YNFKEQ. The CDR3 has 17 residues. With 4 bases removed from V and 0 bases from J, the gap between germline ends came to 15 bases. The CDR3 loop reads CASSPTSGGSNTGELFF. The CDR3 DNA sequence: TGTGCCAGCAGCCCAACCTCAGGGGGGTCGAACACCGGGGAGCTGTTTTTT.